One TCR beta chain is described in this entry. No cognate antigen has been identified for it. Base qualities are not provided; no much larger clone lies one nucleotide away. The sample comes from a study of radiation and T cells in renal cell carcinoma (dated by TCRdb to about 2020). General notes on the study: Samples came from a clinical trial, in which primary renal cell carcinomas received 15 Gy stereotactic body radiation therapy followed by nephrectomy 4 weeks later. In total, around 53 samples, comprising some 25 tumors and 27 peripheral blood samples, were subjected to TCR beta sequencing. Across all 55 or so samples, approximately 4,000,000 unique CDR3 nucleotide sequences, encoding 2,658,974 unique CDR3 amino acid sequences, were identified.

The time point label, read with the paper, signifies: blood 2 weeks post-SBRT. Reading the label with the study, this specimen's treatment or condition is: 15 Gy SBRT to primary tumor, nephrectomy 4 weeks later. To follow tumor-enriched clonotypes, peripheral blood was collected serially from radiation-treated patients at baseline and again at 2 weeks and 4 weeks after SBRT. Every patient had renal cell carcinoma of clear cell pathology. The QIAamp DNA Blood Mini Kit (Qiagen) was used to prepare genomic DNA for TCR sequencing. Only samples passing all quality control checks were included in the analyses. On the study overall, not on this receptor specifically: Because pretreatment tumor biopsies were not available, the study could not determine whether clonotypes were already present within the tumor at baseline. An increase in top tumor clonotypes in blood was observed from baseline to 2 weeks post-radiation, followed by contraction by 4 weeks, which was taken to suggest transient expansion of tumor-resident clones. Because the trial had a single-armed design, the trial could not examine how radiation dose or scheduling affected the TCR repertoire. Blood repertoire dynamics were not followed beyond 4 weeks after treatment.

TCR beta libraries were generated from genomic DNA with the immunoSEQ kit, following the manufacturer's recommendations. To prepare the libraries, a first multiplex PCR with proprietary primers was run, followed by a second PCR that added unique barcodes, and a bead cleanup was done after each round. A kit-provided positive control reaction and a negative control reaction were included in every sample batch. The final libraries underwent checking on an Agilent 4200 TapeStation D1000 ScreenTape, volumetric pooling, and quantification by qPCR. Sequencing was performed on an Illumina NextSeq500 with a MidOutput 150-cycle cartridge, and 156 Read1 and 15 Index1 cycles were run with kit custom primers. The pooled library was loaded at roughly 0.96 pM, with a roughly 18% PhiX control spiked in. The original methods were these. The vendor-processed data were analyzed in R, and a clonotype was defined as all T cells that share the same CDR3 nucleotide sequence. In the clone abundance analyses, frequencies were normalized to the 10,000 most abundant clones in each sample. Public T cell clones, which averaged fewer than five per sample, were excluded before analysis. A difference in abundance of at least 32-fold between compartments was used to define tumor-enriched and baseline blood-enriched clonotypes. A beta-binomial differential abundance model was used to identify clonotypes that expanded or contracted between blood time points. Similarity between tumor and blood repertoires was quantified using the Baroni-Urbani and Buser coefficient, and groups were compared with two-tailed Wilcoxon tests in R. Held by TCRdb, this immuneACCESS table contains in-frame sequences only and omits some clones. Under half of the omission traces to an unresolved V gene where checked; the cause of the rest is unknown. Clonal size and the V and J genes are those of that table, whereas D and trimming came from the DNA. The sample yields roughly 130,000 clones; around 89% were counted once. The top ten clones comprise 5.8% of the sample.

This sequence was found in a woman in her seventies with renal cell carcinoma. The sequences come from blood, collected from a patient whose treatment included radiotherapy and nephrectomy.

In nucleotides, the sequence is TGTGCCAGCAGCTTAGTTCAGGGTCAAGAGACCCAGTACTTC. Translation gives CASSLVQGQETQYF. This chain joins TRBV7-2 to TRBJ2-5; TRBD1 is a possible D gene, resting on 5 matching bases. Cut back by 1 base and 2 bases, the V and J ends lie 8 bases apart. From cysteine to phenylalanine, the CDR3 is 14 amino acids long. Solely the CDR3 DNA is kept, with 42 bases framed from the first base. For CDR1 and CDR2, the germline V gene lists SGHTA and FQGNSA.